These T cell receptor beta chains were read from a single sample in a study of shared clonotypes between healthy human individuals. Assay used: immunoSEQ multiplex PCR; TCRdb lists only in-frame clones, some missing. This table holds approximately 700,000 clones, less than 80% found once. The sample comprised memory CD4+ T cells sorted from blood. The receptors come from a young woman in good health. The CDR3 runs from the conserved cysteine through the conserved F or W. Fields, in order: CDR3 protein, CDR3 DNA, V gene, J gene, D gene, clone size. D genes are given only for firm matches. Rows may omit the clone size; those that give it use once, few, many or a size class.

CDR3: CASSPVMESRQYF
DNA: TGTGCCAGCAGCCCGGTTATGGAGAGCCGGCAGTACTTC
V: TRBV7-9
J: TRBJ2-5
D: -
size: -

CDR3: CASSPPPSGRAHEQYF
DNA: TGTGCCAGCAGCCCCCCCCCGAGCGGGAGGGCCCACGAGCAGTACTTC
V: TRBV5-4
J: TRBJ2-7
D: TRBD2
size: -

CDR3: CASSGGTGRNQPQHF
DNA: TGTGCCAGCAGTGGCGGGACAGGGCGCAATCAGCCCCAGCATTTT
V: TRBV6-1
J: TRBJ1-5
D: TRBD1
size: -

CDR3: CASSPWRNTNNEQFF
DNA: TGTGCCAGCAGCCCATGGAGGAACACAAACAATGAGCAGTTCTTC
V: TRBV6-5
J: TRBJ2-1
D: -
size: -

CDR3: CASSLPTGYNEQFF
DNA: TGTGCCAGCAGTCTTCCGACGGGCTACAATGAGCAGTTCTTC
V: TRBV28
J: TRBJ2-1
D: -
size: -

CDR3: CASSLFVGQSEAFF
DNA: TGTGCCAGCAGTTTATTTGTGGGGCAGTCTGAAGCTTTCTTT
V: TRBV28
J: TRBJ1-1
D: -
size: -

CDR3: CASSQSPQVNYGYTF
DNA: TGCGCCAGCAGCCAAAGTCCCCAGGTTAATTATGGCTACACCTTC
V: TRBV4-1
J: TRBJ1-2
D: -
size: -

CDR3: CASSDRGTGELFF
DNA: TGTGCCAGCAGTGACAGAGGCACCGGGGAGCTGTTTTTT
V: TRBV2
J: TRBJ2-2
D: -
size: -

CDR3: CASSQGPGGQPYEQYF
DNA: TGTGCCAGCAGCCAAGGACCCGGAGGGCAGCCCTACGAGCAGTACTTC
V: TRBV4-2
J: TRBJ2-7
D: -
size: -

CDR3: CASIPVVGNEQFF
DNA: TGTGCCAGCATTCCGGTTGTAGGGAATGAGCAGTTCTTC
V: TRBV2
J: TRBJ2-1
D: -
size: -

CDR3: CASRTRGGTTNEKLFF
DNA: TGTGCCAGCAGAACACGAGGGGGTACAACTAATGAAAAACTGTTTTTT
V: TRBV2
J: TRBJ1-4
D: -
size: -

CDR3: CASSFAGASYNEQFF
DNA: TGTGCCAGCAGCTTCGCCGGGGCTTCCTACAATGAGCAGTTCTTC
V: TRBV11-3
J: TRBJ2-1
D: -
size: -

CDR3: CASSLAPGQGFIVDEKLFF
DNA: TGTGCCAGCAGCTTGGCCCCGGGACAGGGGTTTATCGTAGATGAAAAACTGTTTTTT
V: TRBV5-5
J: TRBJ1-4
D: TRBD1
size: -

CDR3: CASSLDYKRNVKGYEQYF
DNA: TGTGCCAGCAGCTTGGATTACAAGCGGAACGTCAAGGGCTACGAGCAGTACTTC
V: TRBV5-5
J: TRBJ2-7
D: -
size: -

CDR3: CASSLEWSASHEQYF
DNA: TGTGCCAGCAGCTTGGAGTGGTCAGCGAGCCACGAGCAGTACTTC
V: TRBV5-6
J: TRBJ2-7
D: -
size: -

CDR3: CASRYSGYEKLFF
DNA: TGCGCCAGCAGGTATTCGGGTTATGAAAAACTGTTTTTT
V: TRBV5-1
J: TRBJ1-4
D: -
size: -

CDR3: CASSVTGETQYF
DNA: TGTGCCAGCAGCGTCACAGGGGAGACCCAGTACTTC
V: TRBV7-6
J: TRBJ2-5
D: -
size: -

CDR3: CATSRREAIYEQYF
DNA: TGTGCCACCAGCAGGCGGGAGGCGATCTACGAGCAGTACTTC
V: TRBV15
J: TRBJ2-7
D: TRBD2
size: -

CDR3: CASSPEWGNTEAFF
DNA: TGTGCCAGCAGTCCAGAGTGGGGTAACACTGAAGCTTTCTTT
V: TRBV6-6
J: TRBJ1-1
D: -
size: -

CDR3: CAWTRGIGGQPQHF
DNA: TGTGCCTGGACCAGGGGAATAGGAGGCCAGCCCCAGCATTTT
V: TRBV30
J: TRBJ1-5
D: -
size: -

CDR3: CASSEAASGSGDTQYF
DNA: TGTGCCAGCAGTGAAGCGGCTAGCGGGAGTGGGGATACGCAGTATTTT
V: TRBV6-1
J: TRBJ2-3
D: TRBD2
size: -

CDR3: CASTGQNTEAFF
DNA: TGTGCCAGCACTGGCCAAAACACTGAAGCTTTCTTT
V: TRBV28
J: TRBJ1-1
D: -
size: -

CDR3: CASSGGTSGYEQYF
DNA: TGTGCCAGCAGTGGCGGGACTAGCGGCTACGAGCAGTACTTC
V: TRBV25-1
J: TRBJ2-7
D: TRBD2
size: -

CDR3: CASSLSRDMEQFF
DNA: TGTGCCAGCAGTTTATCCCGGGACATGGAGCAGTTCTTC
V: TRBV27
J: TRBJ2-1
D: -
size: -

CDR3: CASRAGFGGYTF
DNA: TGTGCCAGCAGAGCAGGGTTTGGTGGCTACACCTTC
V: TRBV6-4
J: TRBJ1-2
D: -
size: -

CDR3: CASSLGTFGANVLTF
DNA: TGTGCCAGCAGCCTCGGGACTTTTGGGGCCAACGTCCTGACTTTC
V: TRBV11-3
J: TRBJ2-6
D: -
size: -

CDR3: CASSLPPATEKLFF
DNA: TGTGCCAGCAGTTTACCCCCAGCGACCGAAAAACTGTTTTTT
V: TRBV28
J: TRBJ1-4
D: -
size: -

CDR3: CASSIWGTGERDTQYF
DNA: TGTGCCAGTAGTATATGGGGGACAGGGGAGCGGGATACGCAGTATTTT
V: TRBV19
J: TRBJ2-3
D: TRBD1
size: -

CDR3: CASSQGRGGLAGDNSYNEQFF
DNA: TGTGCCAGCAGCCAAGGCCGGGGGGGACTAGCGGGAGACAATTCCTACAATGAGCAGTTCTTC
V: TRBV4-2
J: TRBJ2-1
D: TRBD2
size: once

CDR3: CASSRRDGPYEQYF
DNA: TGTGCCAGCAGTCGCCGGGACGGTCCCTACGAGCAGTACTTC
V: TRBV27
J: TRBJ2-7
D: -
size: -

CDR3: CASSQIRGRYEQYF
DNA: TGCGCCAGCAGCCAAATTCGGGGTCGCTACGAGCAGTACTTC
V: TRBV4-1
J: TRBJ2-7
D: -
size: -

CDR3: CASADGRGGETQYF
DNA: TGTGCCAGCGCCGACGGGAGAGGTGGAGAGACCCAGTACTTC
V: TRBV2
J: TRBJ2-5
D: -
size: -

CDR3: CASSSSQKGYTF
DNA: TGTGCCAGCAGTTCATCTCAGAAGGGCTACACCTTC
V: TRBV28
J: TRBJ1-2
D: -
size: -